Listed below are T cell receptor beta chains from one sample, sequenced in a study of blood T cell repertoires in COVID-19. Measured with immunoSEQ multiplex PCR; TCRdb has only the in-frame clones, and not every one. The sample has about 160,000 clones, 70% to 90% seen once; the top ten hold 0.8% to 1.2%. The sequencing sample was made of peripheral blood. The receptors were gathered from a middle-aged man with acute or convalescent COVID-19. Both conserved end residues are part of each CDR3. The D gene is left open where the match is weak. A row's size may be missing; if present it is once, few, many or a size class.

size: .; D: TRBD2; J: TRBJ2-2; V: TRBV15; CDR3: CATSPRSMTSGGARGGELFF
size: once; D: .; J: TRBJ1-3; V: TRBV9; CDR3: CASSSLTPGNTIYF
size: .; D: .; J: TRBJ2-4; V: TRBV7-9; CDR3: CASSSRDSWINIQYF
size: once; D: TRBD1; J: TRBJ1-2; V: TRBV4-1; CDR3: CASSQPDRDGYGYTF
size: .; D: .; J: TRBJ2-7; V: TRBV6-2/TRBV6-3; CDR3: CASSYSAGKYEQYF
size: .; D: .; J: TRBJ2-3; V: TRBV10-1; CDR3: CASSESKGGGTDTQYF
size: .; D: .; J: TRBJ2-7; V: TRBV11-1; CDR3: CASSWGVGRGNEQYF
size: .; D: .; J: TRBJ1-5; V: TRBV2; CDR3: CASRRSNQPQHF
size: .; D: .; J: TRBJ1-1; V: TRBV28; CDR3: CASSPGGGSKAFF
size: .; D: .; J: TRBJ2-1; V: TRBV6-2/TRBV6-3; CDR3: CASSYSGSYNEQFF
size: .; D: TRBD1; J: TRBJ1-1; V: TRBV29-1; CDR3: CSVVGDRTNTEAFF
size: .; D: .; J: TRBJ1-5; V: TRBV30; CDR3: CAWSGRVTSNQPQHF
size: few; D: .; J: TRBJ1-1; V: TRBV6-5; CDR3: CASRNQGGTEAFF
size: .; D: .; J: TRBJ1-6; V: TRBV12-5; CDR3: CASGPGQLNSPLHF
size: .; D: .; J: TRBJ2-3; V: TRBV24-1; CDR3: CATSDPQGRTQYF
size: .; D: TRBD1; J: TRBJ1-5; V: TRBV27; CDR3: CASSLSIRGKRPQHF
size: once; D: TRBD1; J: TRBJ1-5; V: TRBV5-6; CDR3: CASSRDRDNQPQHF
size: once; D: .; J: TRBJ1-1; V: TRBV6-1; CDR3: CASTRGGNTEAFF
size: .; D: TRBD1; J: TRBJ1-2; V: TRBV19; CDR3: CASSMQGGIYGYTF
size: .; D: TRBD1; J: TRBJ2-3; V: TRBV19; CDR3: CASSVPPGQGTDTQYF
size: .; D: TRBD2; J: TRBJ2-5; V: TRBV14; CDR3: CASSQQRGDVETQYF
size: .; D: .; J: TRBJ2-1; V: TRBV24-1; CDR3: CATSDSLSGKTYNEQFF
size: .; D: .; J: TRBJ2-5; V: TRBV30; CDR3: CAWSVLGGETQYF